This T cell receptor beta chain was observed in a study of response to subunit inactivated influenza vaccine. Worth noting for this clonotype: Its antigen is not identified.

General study points: Authors suggested each seasonal influenza vaccination recruits few new T cells.

TCRdb recomputed calls from the RT-PCR reads with MiXCR, one row per CDR3 protein. This sample yields about 520,000 distinct CDR3 sequences, of which 25% are seen a single time; about 1.9% belongs to the top ten. Sequencing used CD4+ T cells sorted from PBMCs, obtained 5 days after vaccination. The source of this sequence is a man in his forties or fifties who received an inactivated influenza vaccine.

The CDR3 DNA follows: TGTGCCAGCAGTCCCACCCGGACAGGTTGGGACACTGAAGCTTTCTTT. This sequence encodes CASSPTRTGWDTEAFF. This chain uses TRBV6-1 with TRBJ1-1, with 7 bases matching TRBD1. V lost 5 bases to trimming and J lost 3 bases; unmatched junction nucleotides: 12. Germline V gives CDR1 MNHNS, CDR2 SASEGT. The CDR3 has 16 amino acids.